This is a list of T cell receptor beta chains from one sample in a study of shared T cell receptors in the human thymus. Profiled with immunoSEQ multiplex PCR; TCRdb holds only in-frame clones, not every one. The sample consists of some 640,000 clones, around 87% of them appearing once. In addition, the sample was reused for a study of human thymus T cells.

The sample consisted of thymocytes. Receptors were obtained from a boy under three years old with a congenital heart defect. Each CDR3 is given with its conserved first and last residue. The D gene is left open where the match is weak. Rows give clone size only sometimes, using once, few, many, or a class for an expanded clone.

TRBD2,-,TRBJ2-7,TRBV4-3,CASSQEFGGANEQYF,TGCGCCAGCAGCCAAGAATTCGGGGGGGCCAACGAGCAGTACTTC
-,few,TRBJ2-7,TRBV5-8,CASEEGAGEQYF,TGTGCCAGTGAAGAGGGAGCGGGTGAGCAGTACTTC
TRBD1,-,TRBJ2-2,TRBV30,CAWRETRGRELFF,TGTGCCTGGAGGGAAACCAGGGGGAGGGAGCTGTTTTTT
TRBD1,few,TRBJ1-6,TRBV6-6,CASTDRSSYNSPLHF,TGTGCCAGCACGGACAGGAGCTCCTATAATTCACCCCTCCACTTT
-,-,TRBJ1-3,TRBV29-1,CSVEDLGNTIYF,TGCAGCGTTGAAGATCTGGGAAACACCATATATTTT
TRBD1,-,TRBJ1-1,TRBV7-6,CASSSDRGQNTEAFF,TGTGCCAGCAGCTCGGACAGGGGGCAGAACACTGAAGCTTTCTTT
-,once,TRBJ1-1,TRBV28,CASSFEAQNTEAFF,TGTGCCAGCAGTTTTGAGGCTCAGAACACTGAAGCTTTCTTT
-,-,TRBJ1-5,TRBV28,CASSFLPLRGNQPQHF,TGTGCCAGCAGTTTCCTACCCCTACGAGGCAATCAGCCCCAGCATTTT
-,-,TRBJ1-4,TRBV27,CASSLGPRGSTNEKLFF,TGTGCCAGCAGTTTAGGCCCGCGGGGATCCACTAATGAAAAACTGTTTTTT
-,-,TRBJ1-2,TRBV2,CASRGDYGYTF,TGTGCCAGCAGAGGAGACTATGGCTACACCTTC
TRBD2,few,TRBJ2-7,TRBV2,CASIRGTSGGDEQYF,TGTGCCAGCATTAGAGGGACTAGCGGGGGCGACGAGCAGTACTTC
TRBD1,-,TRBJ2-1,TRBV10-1,CASSSKQGAIMNEQFF,TGCGCCAGCAGCTCTAAACAGGGGGCAATTATGAATGAGCAGTTCTTC
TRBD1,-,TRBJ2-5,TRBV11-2,CASSLDRGLEETQYF,TGTGCCAGCAGCTTAGACAGGGGGCTGGAGGAGACCCAGTACTTC
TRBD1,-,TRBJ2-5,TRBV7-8,CASTPGTGGQETQYF,TGTGCCAGCACCCCAGGGACAGGGGGCCAAGAGACCCAGTACTTC
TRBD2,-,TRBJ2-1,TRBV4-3,CASSQALWGLALLNEQFF,TGCGCCAGCAGCCAAGCCCTCTGGGGACTAGCCCTTTTGAATGAGCAGTTCTTC
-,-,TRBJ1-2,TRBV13,CASSLLTSRNREWDYGYTF,TGTGCCAGCAGCTTACTTACATCACGAAACAGGGAGTGGGACTATGGCTACACCTTC
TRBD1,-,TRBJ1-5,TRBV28,CASRSPTGGYQPQHF,TGTGCCAGCAGGTCCCCGACAGGGGGGTATCAGCCCCAGCATTTT
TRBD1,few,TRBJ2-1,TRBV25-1,CASTRDRDNEQFF,TGTGCCAGCACTAGGGACAGGGACAATGAGCAGTTCTTC
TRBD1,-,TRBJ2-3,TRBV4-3,CASSQEKEDRATDTQYF,TGCGCCAGCAGCCAAGAAAAGGAAGACAGGGCCACAGATACGCAGTATTTT
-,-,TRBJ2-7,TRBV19,CASNRVGPHYEQYF,TGTGCCAGTAACAGGGTAGGGCCCCACTACGAGCAGTACTTC
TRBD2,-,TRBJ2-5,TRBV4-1,CASSQDSSGNQETQYF,TGCGCCAGCAGCCAAGATTCTAGCGGAAACCAAGAGACCCAGTACTTC
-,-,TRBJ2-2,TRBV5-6,CASSLRDTDFTGELFF,TGTGCCAGCAGCTTAAGGGACACGGACTTCACCGGGGAGCTGTTTTTT
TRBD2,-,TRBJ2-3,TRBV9,CASSVEGTSGQTSTDTQYF,TGTGCCAGCAGCGTAGAAGGGACTAGCGGACAAACTAGCACAGATACGCAGTATTTT
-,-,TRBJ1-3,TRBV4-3,CASSQASGFWISGNTIYF,TGCGCCAGCAGCCAGGCAAGCGGTTTTTGGATCTCTGGAAACACCATATATTTT
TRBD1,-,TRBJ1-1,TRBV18,CASSHTRTGRNAEAFF,TGTGCCAGCTCACACACCAGGACAGGGAGGAACGCTGAAGCTTTCTTT
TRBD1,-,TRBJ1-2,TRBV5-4,CASSKGTLITGGVYGYTF,TGTGCCAGCAGCAAAGGCACCCTAATCACAGGGGGGGTCTATGGCTACACCTTC
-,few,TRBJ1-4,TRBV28,CASSHKGGPFNEKLFF,TGTGCCAGCAGCCACAAAGGTGGGCCGTTTAATGAAAAACTGTTTTTT
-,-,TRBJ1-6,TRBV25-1,CASSEMGRQRNSPLHF,TGTGCCAGCAGTGAAATGGGAAGGCAGCGGAATTCACCCCTCCACTTT
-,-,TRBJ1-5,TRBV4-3,CASSQVAGNQPQHF,TGCGCCAGCAGCCAAGTAGCAGGGAATCAGCCCCAGCATTTT